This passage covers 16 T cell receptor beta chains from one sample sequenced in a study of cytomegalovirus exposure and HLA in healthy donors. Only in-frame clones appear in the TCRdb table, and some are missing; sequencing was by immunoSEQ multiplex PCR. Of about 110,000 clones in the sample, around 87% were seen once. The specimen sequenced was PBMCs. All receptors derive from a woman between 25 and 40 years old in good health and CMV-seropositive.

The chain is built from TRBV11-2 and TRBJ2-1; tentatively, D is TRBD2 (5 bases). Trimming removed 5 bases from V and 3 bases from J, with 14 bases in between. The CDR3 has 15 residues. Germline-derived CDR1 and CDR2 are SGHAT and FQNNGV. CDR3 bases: TGTGCCAGCAGCCCCTTGAGGGAGATCTACAATGAGCAGTTCTTC. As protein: CASSPLREIYNEQFF.

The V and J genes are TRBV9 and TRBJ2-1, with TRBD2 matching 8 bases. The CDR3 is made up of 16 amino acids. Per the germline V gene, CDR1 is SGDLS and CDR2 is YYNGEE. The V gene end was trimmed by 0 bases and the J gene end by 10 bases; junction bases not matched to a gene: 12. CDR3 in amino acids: CASSVDYGRALGEQFF. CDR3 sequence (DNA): TGTGCCAGCAGCGTAGATTACGGGAGGGCCCTCGGCGAGCAGTTCTTC. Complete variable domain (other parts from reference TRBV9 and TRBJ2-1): DSGVTQTPKHLITATGQRVTLRCSPRSGDLSVYWYQQSLDQGLQFLIQYYNGEERAKGNILERFSAQQFPDLHSELNLSSLELGDSALYFCASSVDYGRALGEQFFGPGTRLTVL.

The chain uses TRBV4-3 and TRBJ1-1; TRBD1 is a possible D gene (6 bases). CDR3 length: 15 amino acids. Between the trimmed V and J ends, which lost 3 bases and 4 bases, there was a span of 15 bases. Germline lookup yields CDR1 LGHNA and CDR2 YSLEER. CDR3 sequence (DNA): TGCGCCAGCAGCCAGGAACCCAGGGGATTCACTGAAGCTTTCTTT. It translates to CASSQEPRGFTEAFF.

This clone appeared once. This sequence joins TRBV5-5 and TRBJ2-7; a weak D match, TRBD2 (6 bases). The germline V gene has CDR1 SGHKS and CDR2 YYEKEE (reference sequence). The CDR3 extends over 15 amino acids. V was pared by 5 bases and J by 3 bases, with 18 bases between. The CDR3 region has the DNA TGTGCCAGCAGTATGGGGCCGTGGAGGGACTACGAGCAGTACTTC. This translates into CASSMGPWRDYEQYF.

As DNA, the CDR3 is TGTGCCAGCAGCCGGAGGCCGAAAGCAGGCTACAATGAGCAGTTCTTC. Translation: CASSRRPKAGYNEQFF. The chain links TRBV5-4 to TRBJ2-1; the D gene is possibly TRBD2 (5 bases). The V end lost 4 bases, the J end lost 3 bases, and 17 bases lay between the germline ends. The CDR3 loop spans 16 amino acids. Germline V gene data show CDR1 as SGHNT and CDR2 as YYREEE (reference sequence).

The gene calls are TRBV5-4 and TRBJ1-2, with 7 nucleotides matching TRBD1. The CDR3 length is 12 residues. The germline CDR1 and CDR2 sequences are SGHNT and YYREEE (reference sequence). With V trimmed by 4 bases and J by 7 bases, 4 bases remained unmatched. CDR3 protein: CASSAQGSGYTF. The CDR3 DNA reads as TGTGCCAGCAGCGCACAGGGGTCTGGCTACACCTTC.

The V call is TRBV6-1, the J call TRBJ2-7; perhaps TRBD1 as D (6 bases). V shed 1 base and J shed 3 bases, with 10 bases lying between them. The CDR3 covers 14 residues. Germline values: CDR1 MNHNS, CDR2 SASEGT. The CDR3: CASSEGTVIYEQYF. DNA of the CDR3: TGTGCCAGCAGTGAAGGGACAGTGATCTACGAGCAGTACTTC.

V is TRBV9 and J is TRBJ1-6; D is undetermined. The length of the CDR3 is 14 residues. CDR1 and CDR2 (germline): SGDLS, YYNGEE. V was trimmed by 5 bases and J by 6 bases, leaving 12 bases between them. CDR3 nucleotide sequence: TGTGCCAGCAGTTTCGACGGACTTAATTCACCCCTCCACTTT. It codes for CASSFDGLNSPLHF.

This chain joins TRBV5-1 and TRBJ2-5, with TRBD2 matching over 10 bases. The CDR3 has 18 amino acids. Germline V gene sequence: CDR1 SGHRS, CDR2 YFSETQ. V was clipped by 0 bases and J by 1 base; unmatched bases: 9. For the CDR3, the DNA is TGCGCCAGCAGCTTGGTCGGCTTAGCGGGAGGTATCCAAGAGACCCAGTACTTC. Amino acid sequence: CASSLVGLAGGIQETQYF.

DNA for the CDR3: TGCGCCAGCGTCCGGGGGACGTCGAACACCGGGGAGCTGTTTTTT. Translated, it gives CASVRGTSNTGELFF. The chain joins TRBV10-1 to TRBJ2-2, with D possibly being TRBD2 (6 bases). The ends were cut back, 8 bases at V and 0 bases at J, with 13 bases in the middle. Germline CDR1 is WNHNN and CDR2 is SYGVQD (reference sequence). The CDR3 contains 15 residues.

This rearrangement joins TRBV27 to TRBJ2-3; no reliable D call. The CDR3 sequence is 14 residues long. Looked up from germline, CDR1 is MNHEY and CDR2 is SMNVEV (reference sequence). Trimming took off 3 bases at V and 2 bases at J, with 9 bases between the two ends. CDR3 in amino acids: CASSFRGTTDTQYF. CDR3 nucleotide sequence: TGTGCCAGCAGTTTTCGTGGCACCACAGATACGCAGTATTTT.

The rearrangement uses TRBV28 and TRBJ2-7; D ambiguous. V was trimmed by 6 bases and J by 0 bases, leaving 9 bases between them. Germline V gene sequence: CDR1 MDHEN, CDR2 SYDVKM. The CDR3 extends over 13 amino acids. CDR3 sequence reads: CASSPRASYEQYF. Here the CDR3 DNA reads TGTGCCAGCAGCCCCCGCGCCTCCTACGAGCAGTACTTC.

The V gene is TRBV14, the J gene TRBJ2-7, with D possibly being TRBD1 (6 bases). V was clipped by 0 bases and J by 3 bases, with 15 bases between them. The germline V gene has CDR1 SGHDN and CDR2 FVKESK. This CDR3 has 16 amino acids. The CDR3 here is CASSQDLTQGLYEQYF. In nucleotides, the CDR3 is TGTGCCAGCAGCCAAGATCTAACACAGGGCCTCTACGAGCAGTACTTC.

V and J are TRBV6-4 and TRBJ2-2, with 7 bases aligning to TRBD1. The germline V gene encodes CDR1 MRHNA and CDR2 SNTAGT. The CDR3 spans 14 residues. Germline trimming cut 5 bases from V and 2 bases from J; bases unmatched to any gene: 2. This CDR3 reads CASSRGGNTGELFF. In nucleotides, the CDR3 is TGTGCCAGCAGTAGAGGGGGCAACACCGGGGAGCTGTTTTTT.

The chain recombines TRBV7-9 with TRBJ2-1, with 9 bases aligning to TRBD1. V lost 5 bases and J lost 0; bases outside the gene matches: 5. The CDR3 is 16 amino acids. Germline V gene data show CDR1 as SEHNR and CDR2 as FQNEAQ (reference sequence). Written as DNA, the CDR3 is TGTGCCAGCAGCGCCGGGACAGGGCGCTCCTACAATGAGCAGTTCTTC. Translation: CASSAGTGRSYNEQFF.

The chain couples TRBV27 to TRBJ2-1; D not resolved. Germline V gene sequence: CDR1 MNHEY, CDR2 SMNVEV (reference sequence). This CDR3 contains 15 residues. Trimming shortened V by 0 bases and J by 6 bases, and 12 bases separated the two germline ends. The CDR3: CASSLSSWRGNEQFF. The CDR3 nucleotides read TGTGCCAGCAGTTTATCGTCCTGGCGAGGCAATGAGCAGTTCTTC.